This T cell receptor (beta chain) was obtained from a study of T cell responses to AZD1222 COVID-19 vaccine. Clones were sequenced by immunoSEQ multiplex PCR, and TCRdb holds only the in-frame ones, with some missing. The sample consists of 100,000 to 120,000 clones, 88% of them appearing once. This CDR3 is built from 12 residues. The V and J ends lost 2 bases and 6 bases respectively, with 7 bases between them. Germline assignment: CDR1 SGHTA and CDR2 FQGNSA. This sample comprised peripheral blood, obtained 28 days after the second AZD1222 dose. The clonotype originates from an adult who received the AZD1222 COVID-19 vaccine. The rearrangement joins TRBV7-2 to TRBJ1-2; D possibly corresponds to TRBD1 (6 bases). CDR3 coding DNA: TGTGCCAGCAGCTTAAGGACAGATGGCTACACCTTC. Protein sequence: CASSLRTDGYTF.